This T cell receptor (beta chain) was profiled in a study of response to subunit inactivated influenza vaccine. V was clipped by 6 bases and J by 2 bases, with 11 bases between them. The CDR3 has 14 amino acids. In TCRdb, the RT-PCR reads were re-called with MiXCR into one record per CDR3 protein. This sample has approximately 520,000 distinct CDR3 sequences; about 17% occur once, and the top ten carry about 3%. General study results and limits: The authors proposed limited new T cell recruitment per seasonal influenza vaccination.

This clonotype has a handful of counts. Its antigen is not known. This specimen consisted of CD4+ T cells sorted from PBMCs, obtained 23 months after vaccination. The TCR was taken from a man aged 50-75 years who received an inactivated influenza vaccine. The chain is built from TRBV12-3 or TRBV12-4 and TRBJ1-3; no clear D gene. This chain's CDR3 is CASSDDPPGNTIYF. CDR3 DNA: TGTGCCAGCAGCGACGACCCGCCTGGAAACACCATATATTTT.